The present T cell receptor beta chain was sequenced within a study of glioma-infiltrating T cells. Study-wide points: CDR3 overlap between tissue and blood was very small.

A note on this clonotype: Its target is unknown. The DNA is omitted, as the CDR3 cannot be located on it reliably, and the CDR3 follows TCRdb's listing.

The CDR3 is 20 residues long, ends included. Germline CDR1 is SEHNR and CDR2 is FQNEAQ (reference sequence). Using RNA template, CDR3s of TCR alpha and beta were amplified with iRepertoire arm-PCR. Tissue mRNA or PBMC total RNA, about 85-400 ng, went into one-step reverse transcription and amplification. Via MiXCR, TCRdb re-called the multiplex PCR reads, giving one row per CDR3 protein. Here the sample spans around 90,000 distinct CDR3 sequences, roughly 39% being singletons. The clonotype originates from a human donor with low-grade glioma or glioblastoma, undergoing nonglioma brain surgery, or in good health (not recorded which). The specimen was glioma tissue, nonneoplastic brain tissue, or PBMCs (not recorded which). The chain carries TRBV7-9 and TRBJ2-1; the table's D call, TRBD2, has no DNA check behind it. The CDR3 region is CASSFYICSARDHRSSEQFF.